This T cell receptor (beta chain) came from a study of T cells in Graves' hyperthyroidism and ophthalmopathy. Authors of the study amplified TCR beta CDR3 regions from RNA transcripts. The primer set for the first-round RT-PCR of the TCR CDR3 was HTBI. TCRdb reprocessed the multiplex PCR reads via MiXCR and lists one record per CDR3 protein. The sample records 130,000 or so distinct CDR3 sequences, approximately 20% being singletons. This clonotype was detected ten times or more. In germline, CDR1 is DFQATT, CDR2 SNEGSKA (reference sequence). The CDR3 is 15 amino acids. V gave up 1 base and J gave up 9 bases, with 19 bases separating them.

The sample was blood. This clonotype was sampled from a woman between 45 and 65 years old with Graves' hyperthyroidism that later progressed to Graves' ophthalmopathy. The V call is TRBV20-1, the J call TRBJ2-1; a weak D match, TRBD2 (6 bases). The CDR3 loop reads CSARAAGREAGEQFF. In nucleotides, the CDR3 is TGCAGTGCTAGAGCGGCGGGTCGAGAAGCGGGTGAGCAGTTCTTC.